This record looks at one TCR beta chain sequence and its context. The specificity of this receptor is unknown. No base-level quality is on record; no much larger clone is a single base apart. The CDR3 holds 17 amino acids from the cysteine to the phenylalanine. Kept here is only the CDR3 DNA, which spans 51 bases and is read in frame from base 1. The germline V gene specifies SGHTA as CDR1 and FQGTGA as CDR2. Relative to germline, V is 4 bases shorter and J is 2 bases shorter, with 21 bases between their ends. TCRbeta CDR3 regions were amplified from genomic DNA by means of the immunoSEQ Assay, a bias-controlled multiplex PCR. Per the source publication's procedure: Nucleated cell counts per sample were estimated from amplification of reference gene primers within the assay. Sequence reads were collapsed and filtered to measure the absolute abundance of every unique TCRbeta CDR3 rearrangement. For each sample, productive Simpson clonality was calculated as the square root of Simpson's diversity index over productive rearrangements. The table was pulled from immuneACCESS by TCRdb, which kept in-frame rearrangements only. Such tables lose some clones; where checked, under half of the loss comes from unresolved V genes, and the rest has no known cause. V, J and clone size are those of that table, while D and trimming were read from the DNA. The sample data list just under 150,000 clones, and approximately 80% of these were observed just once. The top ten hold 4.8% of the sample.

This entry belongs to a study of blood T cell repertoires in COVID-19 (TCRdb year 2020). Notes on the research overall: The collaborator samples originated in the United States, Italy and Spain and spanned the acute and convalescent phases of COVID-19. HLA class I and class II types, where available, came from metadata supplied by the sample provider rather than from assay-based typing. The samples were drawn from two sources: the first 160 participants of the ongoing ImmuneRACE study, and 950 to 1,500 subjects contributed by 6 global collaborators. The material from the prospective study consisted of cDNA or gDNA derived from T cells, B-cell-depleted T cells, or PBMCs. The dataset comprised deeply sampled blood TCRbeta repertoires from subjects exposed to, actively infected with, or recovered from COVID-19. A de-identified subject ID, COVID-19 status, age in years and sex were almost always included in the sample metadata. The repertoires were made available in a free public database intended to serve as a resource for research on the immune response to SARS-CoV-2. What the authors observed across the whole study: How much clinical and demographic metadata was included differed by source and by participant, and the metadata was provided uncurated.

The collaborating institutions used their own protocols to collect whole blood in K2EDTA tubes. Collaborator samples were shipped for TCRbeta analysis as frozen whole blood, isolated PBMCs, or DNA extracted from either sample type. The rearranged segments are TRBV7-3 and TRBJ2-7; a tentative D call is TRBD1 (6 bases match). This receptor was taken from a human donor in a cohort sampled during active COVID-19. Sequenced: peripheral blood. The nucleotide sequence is TGTGCCAGCAGCTCCGACCCCCAGGACAGCTCTACCTACGAGCAGTACTTC. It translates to CASSSDPQDSSTYEQYF.